Listed below are T cell receptor beta chains from one sample, sequenced in a study of blood T cell repertoires in COVID-19. Data came from immunoSEQ multiplex PCR; TCRdb stores just in-frame clones and leaves some out. There are 300,000 or so clones in the sample; about 90% occur only once, and about 6% lies in the top ten. The sample consisted of peripheral blood. These receptors came from a young man who had recovered from COVID-19. Both conserved end residues are part of each CDR3. Clone size is stated in some rows and not others, as once, few, many or a class when expanded.

v_call clone_size cdr3_aa
TRBV9 . CASSVALRTYNEQFF
TRBV27 . CASSPWTGPGEKLFF
TRBV4-3 . CASSQVGTGLNEKLFF
TRBV6-2/TRBV6-3 . CASSSQFLAGGTPETQYF
TRBV2 few CASSRNRVSSYNSPLHF
TRBV5-1 . CASSLVEREEAEQYF
TRBV19 . CASSMDSSYEQYF
TRBV27 . CASSWGGLNTEAFF
TRBV4-1 . CASSHPTLAVPNEQFF
TRBV15 . CATSRDRGRVHEQYF
TRBV5-1 . CASSLEPEAYREQYF
TRBV29-1 . CSVFPGESYTF
TRBV5-1 few CASRKAGTENTEAFF
TRBV27 . CASSLLSGVSTDTQYF
TRBV7-9 . CASSLGLAGVWNEQFF
TRBV19 . CASSKDRGNSPLHF
TRBV19 . CASSIPGGSGANVLTF
TRBV7-2 . CASSVAGTGAVETQYF
TRBV2 few CASSGGEPGELFF
TRBV6-6 once CASSYSIGGTEAFF
TRBV11-2 . CASSRGLQETQYF
TRBV5-4 . CASSVGRTSGYNEQFF
TRBV27 . CASSLFWADLTGPGNEQFF
TRBV15 . CATSVRTGDEQFF
TRBV20-1 . CSASQGYEQYF
TRBV28 . CASSSRDRGLSQPQHF
TRBV27 . CASSSWAGGYEQYF
TRBV5-1 . CASSKTVFDVLTF
TRBV5-1 . CASSPGQGSYEQYF
TRBV6-1 . CASSEKGDRRRSDTQYF
TRBV6-2/TRBV6-3 . CASSADVRSGYTF
TRBV25-1 . CASSETRKQYF
TRBV7-2 . CASSPGPRDTQYF
TRBV4-3 . CASSQDPTGVNTEAFF
TRBV7-9 . CASSRLGPGNTEAFF
TRBV5-1 few CASSWNRDGVTEAFF
TRBV15 . CATSTLQGYGYTF
TRBV7-9 . CASSLAWSSGGEAFF
TRBV29-1 . CSVEGRREAFF
TRBV10-1 . CASSERIFHRRTHAGELFF
TRBV7-3 . CASSLTGNTGELFF
TRBV25-1 . CASSAWTGANYGYTF
TRBV2 . CASRGWDYQETQYF
TRBV19 once CASSNLGPRNYGYTF
TRBV30 . CAWSVRYEQYF
TRBV11-1 once CASSPRGQGGNEQFF
TRBV2 . CASSAANGRDRDNYGYTF
TRBV19 . CASSIYQGRGLNTEAFF
TRBV6-2/TRBV6-3 . CASSYDLGLLNIQYF
TRBV5-4 . CASSLPTATLTEAFF
TRBV6-1 . CASSELDRYNEQFF
TRBV18 once CASSSTGGTDTQYF
TRBV19 . CASSKVLGFYNEQFF
TRBV6-1 . CASSDVTGGNQPQHF